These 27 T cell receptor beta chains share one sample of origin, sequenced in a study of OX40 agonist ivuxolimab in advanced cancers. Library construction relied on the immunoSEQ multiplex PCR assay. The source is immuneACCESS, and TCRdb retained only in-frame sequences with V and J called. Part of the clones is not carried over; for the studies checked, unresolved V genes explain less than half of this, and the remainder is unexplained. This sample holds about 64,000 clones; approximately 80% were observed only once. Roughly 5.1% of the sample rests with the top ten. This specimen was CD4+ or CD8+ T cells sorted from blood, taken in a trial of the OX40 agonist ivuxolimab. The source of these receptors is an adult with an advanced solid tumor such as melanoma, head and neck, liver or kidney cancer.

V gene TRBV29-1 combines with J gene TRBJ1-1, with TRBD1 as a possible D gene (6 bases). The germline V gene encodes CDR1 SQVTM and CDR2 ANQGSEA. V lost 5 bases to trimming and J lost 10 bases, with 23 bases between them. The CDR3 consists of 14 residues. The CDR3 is CSVFRDTSLAGAFF. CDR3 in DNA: TGCAGCGTTTTCCGGGACACATCTCTTGCTGGAGCTTTCTTT.

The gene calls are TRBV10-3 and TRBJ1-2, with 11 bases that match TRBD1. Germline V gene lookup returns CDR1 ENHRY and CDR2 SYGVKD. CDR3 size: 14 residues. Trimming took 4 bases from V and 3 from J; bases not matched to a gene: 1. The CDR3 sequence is CAISVGQGDYGYTF. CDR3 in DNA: TGTGCCATCAGTGTGGGACAGGGGGACTATGGCTACACCTTC.

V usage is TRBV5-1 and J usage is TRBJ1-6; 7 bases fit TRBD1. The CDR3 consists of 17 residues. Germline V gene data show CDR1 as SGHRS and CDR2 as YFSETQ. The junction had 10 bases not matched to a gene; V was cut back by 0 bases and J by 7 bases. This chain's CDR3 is CASSLGNYRGWNSPLHF. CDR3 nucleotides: TGCGCCAGCAGCTTGGGGAATTACAGGGGTTGGAATTCACCCCTCCACTTT.

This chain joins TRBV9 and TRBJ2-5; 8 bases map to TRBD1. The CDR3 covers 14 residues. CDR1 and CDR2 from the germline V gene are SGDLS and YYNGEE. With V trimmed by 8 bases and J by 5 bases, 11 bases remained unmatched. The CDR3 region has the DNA TGTGCCAGTAGGGACAGGCATTATAGGGAGACCCAGTACTTC. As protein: CASRDRHYRETQYF.

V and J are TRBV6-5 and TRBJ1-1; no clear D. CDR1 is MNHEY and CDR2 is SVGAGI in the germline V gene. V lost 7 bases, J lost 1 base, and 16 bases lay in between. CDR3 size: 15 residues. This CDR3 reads CASKPTSTGNTEAFF. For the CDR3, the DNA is TGTGCCAGCAAACCAACATCGACGGGGAACACTGAAGCTTTCTTT.

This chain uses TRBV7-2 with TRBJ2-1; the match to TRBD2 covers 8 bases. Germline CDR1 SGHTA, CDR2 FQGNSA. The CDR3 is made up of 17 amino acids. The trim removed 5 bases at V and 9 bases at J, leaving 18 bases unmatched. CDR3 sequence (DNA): TGTGCCAGCAGCCTGTGGGTCCAGCGGGAGTACGGTAGTGAGCAGTTCTTC. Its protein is CASSLWVQREYGSEQFF.

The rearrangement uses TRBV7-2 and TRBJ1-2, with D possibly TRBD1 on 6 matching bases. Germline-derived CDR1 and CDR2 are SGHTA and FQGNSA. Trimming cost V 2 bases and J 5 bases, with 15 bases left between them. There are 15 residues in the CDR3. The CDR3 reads CASSLTGYNWYGYTF. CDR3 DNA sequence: TGTGCCAGCAGCTTAACAGGGTACAATTGGTATGGCTACACCTTC.

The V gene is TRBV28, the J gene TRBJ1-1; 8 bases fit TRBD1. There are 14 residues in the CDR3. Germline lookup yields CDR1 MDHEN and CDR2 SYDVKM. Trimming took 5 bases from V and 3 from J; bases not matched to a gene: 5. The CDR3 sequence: CASSAGGSYTEAFF. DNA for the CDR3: TGTGCCAGCAGTGCAGGGGGCTCCTACACTGAAGCTTTCTTT.

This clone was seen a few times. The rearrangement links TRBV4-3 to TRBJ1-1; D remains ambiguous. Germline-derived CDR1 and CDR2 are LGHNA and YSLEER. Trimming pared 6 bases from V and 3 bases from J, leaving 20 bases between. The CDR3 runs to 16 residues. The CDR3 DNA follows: TGCGCCAGCAGTTCCAACACGGGAATTTTTGACACTGAAGCTTTCTTT. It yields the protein CASSSNTGIFDTEAFF.

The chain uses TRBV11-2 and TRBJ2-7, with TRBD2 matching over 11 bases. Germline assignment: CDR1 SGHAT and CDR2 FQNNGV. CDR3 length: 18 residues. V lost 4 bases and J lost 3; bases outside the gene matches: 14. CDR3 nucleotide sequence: TGTGCCAGCAGCTCAACCAGACTAGCGGGATCGAATAACTACGAGCAGTACTTC. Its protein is CASSSTRLAGSNNYEQYF.

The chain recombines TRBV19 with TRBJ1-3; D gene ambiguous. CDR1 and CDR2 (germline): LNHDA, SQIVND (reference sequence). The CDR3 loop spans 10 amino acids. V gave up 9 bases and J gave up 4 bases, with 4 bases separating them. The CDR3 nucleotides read TGTGCCAGCATCGGAAACACCATATATTTT. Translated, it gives CASIGNTIYF. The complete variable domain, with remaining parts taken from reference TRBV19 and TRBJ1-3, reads DGGITQSPKYLFRKEGQNVTLSCEQNLNHDAMYWYRQDPGQGLRLIYYSQIVNDFQKGDIAEGYSVSREKKESFPLTVTSAQKNPTAFYLCASIGNTIYFGEGSWLTVV.

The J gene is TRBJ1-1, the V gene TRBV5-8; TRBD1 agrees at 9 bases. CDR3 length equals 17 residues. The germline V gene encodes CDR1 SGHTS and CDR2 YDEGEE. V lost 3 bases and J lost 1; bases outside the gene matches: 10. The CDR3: CASSSTTGGGGNTEAFF. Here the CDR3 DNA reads TGTGCCAGCAGCTCCACCACAGGGGGCGGTGGGAACACTGAAGCTTTCTTT. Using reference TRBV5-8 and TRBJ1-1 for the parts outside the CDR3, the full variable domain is EAGVTQSPTHLIKTRGQQATLRCSPISGHTSVYWYQQALGLGLQFLLWYDEGEERNRGNFPPRFSGRQFPNYSSELNVNALELEDSALYLCASSSTTGGGGNTEAFFGQGTRLTVV.

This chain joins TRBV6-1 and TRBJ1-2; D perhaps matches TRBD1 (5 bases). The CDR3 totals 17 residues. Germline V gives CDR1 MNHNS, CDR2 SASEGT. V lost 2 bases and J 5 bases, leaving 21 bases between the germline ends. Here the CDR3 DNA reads TGTGCCAGCAGTGAATCGGTTGGGGGGTACGGTATATATGGCTACACCTTC. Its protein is CASSESVGGYGIYGYTF.

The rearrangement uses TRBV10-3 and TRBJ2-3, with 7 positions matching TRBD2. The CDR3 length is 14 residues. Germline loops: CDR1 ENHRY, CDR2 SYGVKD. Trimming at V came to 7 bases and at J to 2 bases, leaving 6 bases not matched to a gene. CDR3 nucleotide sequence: TGTGCCATCACTAGCGGTCCATACACAGATACGCAGTATTTT. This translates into CAITSGPYTDTQYF.

In nucleotides, the CDR3 is TGCGCCAGCAGCGCAACGGGACAGCCTCCTAACTATGGCTACACCTTC. It encodes CASSATGQPPNYGYTF. The chain joins TRBV5-1 to TRBJ1-2, with 7 bases that match TRBD1. Germline loops: CDR1 SGHRS, CDR2 YFSETQ. The CDR3 sequence is 16 residues long. V shed 4 bases and J 0 bases; nucleotides not matched to a gene: 9.

The CDR3 DNA sequence: TGTGCCAGCAGCGCGACACTGGCCGATGAAAAACTGTTTTTT. Amino acids: CASSATLADEKLFF. The chain is built from TRBV11-3 and TRBJ1-4; no definite D call. V was trimmed by 5 bases and J by 6 bases, leaving 13 bases between them. CDR3 length: 14 residues. Germline V CDR1 and CDR2: SGHNT, YENEEA. Variable domain in full (rest from reference TRBV11-3 and TRBJ1-4): EAGVVQSPRYKIIEKKQPVAFWCNPISGHNTLYWYLQNLGQGPELLIRYENEEAVDDSQLPKDRFSAERLKGVDSTLKIQPAELGDSAVYLCASSATLADEKLFFGSGTQLSVL.

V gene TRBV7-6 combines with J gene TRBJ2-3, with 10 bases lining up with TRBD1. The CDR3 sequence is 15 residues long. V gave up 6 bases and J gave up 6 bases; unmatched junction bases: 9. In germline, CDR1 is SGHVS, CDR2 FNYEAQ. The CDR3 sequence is CASSQTGQGWDTQYF. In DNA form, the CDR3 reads TGTGCCAGCAGTCAGACGGGACAGGGGTGGGATACGCAGTATTTT.

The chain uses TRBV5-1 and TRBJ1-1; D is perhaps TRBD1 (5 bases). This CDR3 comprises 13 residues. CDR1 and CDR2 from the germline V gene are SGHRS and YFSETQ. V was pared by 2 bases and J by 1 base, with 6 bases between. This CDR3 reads CASSFGANTEAFF. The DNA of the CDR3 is TGCGCCAGCAGCTTCGGGGCGAACACTGAAGCTTTCTTT.

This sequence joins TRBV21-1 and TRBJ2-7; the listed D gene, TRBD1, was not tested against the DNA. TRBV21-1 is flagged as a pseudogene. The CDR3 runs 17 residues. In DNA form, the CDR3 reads TGTGCCAGCAGCCCTAAGATGATCCGGGACAGGGCTCGGGAGCAGTACTTC. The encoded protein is CASSPKMIRDRAREQYF.

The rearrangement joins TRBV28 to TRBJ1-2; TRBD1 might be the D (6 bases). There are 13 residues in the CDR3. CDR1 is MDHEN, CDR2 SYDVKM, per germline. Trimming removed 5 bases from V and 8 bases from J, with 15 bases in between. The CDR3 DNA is TGTGCCAGCAGTCCAGCAGGGGATCCAGGCTACACCTTC. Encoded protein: CASSPAGDPGYTF.

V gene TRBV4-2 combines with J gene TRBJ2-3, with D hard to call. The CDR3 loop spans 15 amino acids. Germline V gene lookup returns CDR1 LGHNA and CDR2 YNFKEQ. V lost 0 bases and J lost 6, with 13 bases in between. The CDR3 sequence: CASSQDGLVSDTQYF. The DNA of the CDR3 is TGTGCCAGCAGCCAAGATGGTCTAGTATCGGATACGCAGTATTTT.

For the CDR3, the DNA is TGTGCCAGCAGCTTGGCCACTAGCCGCAATGAGCAGTTCTTC. This codes for CASSLATSRNEQFF. The genes are TRBV5-8 and TRBJ2-1; a weak D match, TRBD2 (6 bases). The CDR3 is made up of 14 amino acids. The V gene's germline CDR1 is SGHTS and CDR2 YDEGEE. With 0 bases removed from V and 6 bases from J, the gap between germline ends came to 10 bases.

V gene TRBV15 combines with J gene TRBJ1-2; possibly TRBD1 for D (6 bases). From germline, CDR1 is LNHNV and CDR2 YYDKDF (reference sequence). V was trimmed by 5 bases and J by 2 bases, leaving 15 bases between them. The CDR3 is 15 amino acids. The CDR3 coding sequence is TGTGCCACCAGCTCCTGGACAGACCTAAACTATGGCTACACCTTC. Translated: CATSSWTDLNYGYTF.

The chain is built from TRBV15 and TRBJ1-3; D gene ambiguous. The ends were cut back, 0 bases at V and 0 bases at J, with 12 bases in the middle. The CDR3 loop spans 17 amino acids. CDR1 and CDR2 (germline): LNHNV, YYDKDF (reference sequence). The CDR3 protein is CATSRDLTATSGNTIYF. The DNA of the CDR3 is TGTGCCACCAGCAGAGACTTGACTGCAACCTCTGGAAACACCATATATTTT.

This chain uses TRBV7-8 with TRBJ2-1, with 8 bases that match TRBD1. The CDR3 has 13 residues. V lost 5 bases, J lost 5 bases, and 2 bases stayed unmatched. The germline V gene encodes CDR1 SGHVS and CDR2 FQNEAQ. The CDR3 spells CASSVTGDNEQFF. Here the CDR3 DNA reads TGTGCCAGCAGCGTGACAGGGGACAATGAGCAGTTCTTC.

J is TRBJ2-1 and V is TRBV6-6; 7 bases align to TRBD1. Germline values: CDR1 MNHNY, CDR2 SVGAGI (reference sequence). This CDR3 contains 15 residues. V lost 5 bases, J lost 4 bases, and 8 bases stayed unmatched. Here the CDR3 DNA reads TGTGCCAGCAGTCAACGCCGGGACAGATACAATGAGCAGTTCTTC. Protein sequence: CASSQRRDRYNEQFF.

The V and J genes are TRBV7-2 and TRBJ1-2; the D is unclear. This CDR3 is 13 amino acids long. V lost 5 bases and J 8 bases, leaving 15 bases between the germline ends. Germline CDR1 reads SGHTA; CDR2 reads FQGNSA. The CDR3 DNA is TGTGCCAGCAGCACCGTCCGGGAAAGCGGCTACACCTTC. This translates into CASSTVRESGYTF. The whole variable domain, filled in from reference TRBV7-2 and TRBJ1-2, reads GAGVSQSPSNKVTEKGKDVELRCDPISGHTALYWYRQSLGQGLEFLIYFQGNSAPDKSGLPSDRFSAERTGGSVSTLTIQRTQQEDSAVYLCASSTVRESGYTFGSGTRLTVV.